This entry is about one TCR beta chain. Its antigen is currently not known. No base-level quality is on record; no much larger clone is a single base apart. The library was built by means of the immunoSEQ multiplex PCR assay. In most patients, genomic DNA was isolated using the Qiagen DNeasy Blood and Tissue Kit and sent frozen to Adaptive Biotechnologies for TCR sequencing. For most patients, genomic DNA was subjected to high-throughput TCR-beta CDR3 sequencing by Adaptive Biotechnologies. The authors processed their data as follows. TCR sequencing data for some 19 patients were retrieved from Adaptive's ImmunoSEQ software; three other patients were processed with MiXCR and VDJtools. To correct CD4 versus CD8 sorting errors, any sequence found in both subsets at a frequency ratio below 5:1 was removed. CDR3 nucleotide sequences shared by donor and recipient were removed because the origin of these sequences could not be assigned. Alloreactive clones required at least 2-fold expansion over unstimulated cells and minimum CFSE-low frequency of 0.002% (template counts) or 0.001% (read counts). Clones detected in sequenced pre-transplant spleen, lymph node, or MLR CFSE-low populations of the donor or recipient were defined as mappable. The cumulative frequency of alloreactive clones was calculated as a percentage of all sequences, weighted by copy number. TCRdb obtained this table from immuneACCESS and retained in-frame rearrangements with V and J assigned. These tables miss some clones; where compared with another copy, unresolved V genes account for less than half of the shortfall, and the remainder is unexplained. Clone size and V and J calls were adopted from that table, with D and trimming inferred from the DNA. This sample comprises over 100,000 clones, around 94% of them detected only once. The top ten clonotypes cover under 1.5% of the sample.

This sample is drawn from a study of graft-versus-host responses after intestinal transplantation (dated by TCRdb to the early 2020s). A note on the overall study: The transplants that recipients received were multivisceral, liver-intestinal, or isolated intestinal. All recipients received anti-thymocyte globulin induction followed by maintenance tacrolimus and steroids for around three years. After intestinal transplantation, graft-versus-host and host-versus-graft alloreactive T cell clones were followed in the graft, circulation and bone marrow using bulk TCR-beta CDR3 sequencing. Alloreactive clones were identified by sequencing pre-transplant mixed lymphocyte reaction products and comparing them with unstimulated pre-transplant donor and recipient T cells. The cohort enrolled 24 intestinal transplant recipients, one of whom was a retransplant, and a few patients without pretransplant specimens were excluded. A peak of at least 4% donor T cells among recipient peripheral blood mononuclear cells was the definition used for donor T cell macrochimerism. Samples from a few later patients were sequenced in-house on an Illumina MiSeq with MiXCR processing rather than by the commercial service. Results and caveats for the whole study, not just this receptor: GvH clones were detected in recipient bone marrow, and some appeared earlier in ileal mucosa or blood, consistent with an intestinal mucosal origin. Early after transplant, peak levels of circulating GvH clones were found to be associated with declines in HvG clones. Patients with donor T cell macrochimerism had high GvH to HvG T cell clonal ratios in their allografts. Conclusions were limited by the relatively low number and heterogeneity of intestinal transplant patients.

The time point label, as the study defines it: cells obtained before transplantation from donor or recipient. CD3+CD4+ and CD3+CD8+ populations were FACS-sorted from unstimulated pre-transplant donor and recipient cells taken from spleen or lymph nodes. Taken from cysteine to phenylalanine, the CDR3 has 14 residues. Only CDR3 DNA is held: 42 bases, read in frame from base 1. For CDR1 and CDR2, the germline V gene lists MGHRA and YSYEKL. V is shortened by 1 base, J by 8 bases, and the region joining them spans 11 bases. This TCR was sampled from a human donor who was the organ donor for an intestinal transplant. The chain employs TRBV4-1 and TRBJ2-2; no D gene is confidently identified. The specimen comprised unstimulated CD8+ T cells sorted from spleen or lymph node cells, sampled before transplant. This receptor carries the CDR3 CASSQGVHSGELFF. In nucleotide form, the sequence is TGCGCCAGCAGCCAAGGGGTACACTCGGGGGAGCTGTTTTTT.